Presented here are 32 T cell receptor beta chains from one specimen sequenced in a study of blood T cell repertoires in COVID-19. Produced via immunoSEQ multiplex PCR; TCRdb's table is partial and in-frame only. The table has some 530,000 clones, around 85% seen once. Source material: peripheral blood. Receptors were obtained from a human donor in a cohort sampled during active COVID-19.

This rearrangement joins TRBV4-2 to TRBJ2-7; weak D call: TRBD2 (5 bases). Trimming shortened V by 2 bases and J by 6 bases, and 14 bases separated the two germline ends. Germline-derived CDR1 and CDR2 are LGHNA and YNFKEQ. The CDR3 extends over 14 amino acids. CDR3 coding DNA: TGTGCCAGCAGCCAACAGCGGCCGTCTACCGAGCAGTACTTC. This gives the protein CASSQQRPSTEQYF.

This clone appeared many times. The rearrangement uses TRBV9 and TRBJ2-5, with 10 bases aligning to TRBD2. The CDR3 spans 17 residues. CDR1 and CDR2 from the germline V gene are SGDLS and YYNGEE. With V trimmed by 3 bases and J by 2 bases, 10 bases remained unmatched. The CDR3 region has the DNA TGTGCCAGCAGCGACTCTGAGCGGGAGGGCCTTCAAGAGACCCAGTACTTC. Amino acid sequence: CASSDSEREGLQETQYF.

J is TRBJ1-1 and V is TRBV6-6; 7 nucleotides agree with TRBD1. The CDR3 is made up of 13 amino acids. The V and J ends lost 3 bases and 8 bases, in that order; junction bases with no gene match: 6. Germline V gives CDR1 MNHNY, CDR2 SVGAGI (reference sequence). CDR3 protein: CASSYPTGLEAFF. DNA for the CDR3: TGTGCCAGCAGTTATCCGACAGGGCTAGAAGCTTTCTTT.

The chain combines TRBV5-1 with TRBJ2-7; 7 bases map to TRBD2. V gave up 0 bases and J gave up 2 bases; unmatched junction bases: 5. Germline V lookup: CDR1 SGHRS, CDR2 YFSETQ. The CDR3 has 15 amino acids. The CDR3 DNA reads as TGCGCCAGCAGCTTGGAAGTAGCGGGTACCTACGAGCAGTACTTC. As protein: CASSLEVAGTYEQYF.

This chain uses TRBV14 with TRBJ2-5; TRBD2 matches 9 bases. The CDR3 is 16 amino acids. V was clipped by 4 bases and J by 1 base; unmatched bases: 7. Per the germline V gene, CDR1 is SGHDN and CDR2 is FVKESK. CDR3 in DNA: TGTGCCAGCAGCCCCCTGGTAGCGGGAGCCCAAGAGACCCAGTACTTC. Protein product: CASSPLVAGAQETQYF.

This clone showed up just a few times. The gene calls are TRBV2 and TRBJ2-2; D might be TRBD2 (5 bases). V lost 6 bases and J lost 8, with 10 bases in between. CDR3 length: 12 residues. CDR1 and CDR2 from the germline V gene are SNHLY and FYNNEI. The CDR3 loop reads CASRTREGELFF. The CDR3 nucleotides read TGTGCCAGCAGAACAAGGGAGGGGGAGCTGTTTTTT.

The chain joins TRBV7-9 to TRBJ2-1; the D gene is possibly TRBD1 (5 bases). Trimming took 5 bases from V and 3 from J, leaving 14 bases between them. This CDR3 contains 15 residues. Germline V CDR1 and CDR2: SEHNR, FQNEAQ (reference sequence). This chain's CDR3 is CASSPRAGNYNEQFF. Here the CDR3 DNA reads TGTGCCAGCAGCCCTAGGGCAGGGAACTACAATGAGCAGTTCTTC.

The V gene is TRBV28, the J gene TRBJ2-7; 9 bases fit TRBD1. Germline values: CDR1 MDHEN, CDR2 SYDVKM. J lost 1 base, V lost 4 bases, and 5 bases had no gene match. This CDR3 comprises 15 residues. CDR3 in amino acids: CASSSTGGISYEQYF. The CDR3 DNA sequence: TGTGCCAGCAGTTCGACAGGGGGGATTTCCTACGAGCAGTACTTC. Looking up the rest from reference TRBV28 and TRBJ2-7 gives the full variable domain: DVKVTQSSRYLVKRTGEKVFLECVQDMDHENMFWYRQDPGLGLRLIYFSYDVKMKEKGDIPEGYSVSREKKERFSLILESASTNQTSMYLCASSSTGGISYEQYFGPGTRLTVT.

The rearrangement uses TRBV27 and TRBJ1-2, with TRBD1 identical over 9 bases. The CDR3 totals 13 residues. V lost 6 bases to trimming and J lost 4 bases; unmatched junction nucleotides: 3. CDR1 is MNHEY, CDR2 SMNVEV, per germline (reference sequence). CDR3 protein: CASSGDRVYGYTF. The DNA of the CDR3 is TGTGCCAGCAGCGGGGACAGGGTCTATGGCTACACCTTC.

The CDR3 here is CASSDRNYGYTF. CDR3 nucleotides: TGTGCCAGCAGCGACAGAAACTATGGCTACACCTTC. This rearrangement joins TRBV6-5 to TRBJ1-2, with D possibly being TRBD1 (5 bases). In germline, CDR1 is MNHEY, CDR2 SVGAGI. Trimming pared 6 bases from V and 2 bases from J, leaving 7 bases between. CDR3 length: 12 amino acids.

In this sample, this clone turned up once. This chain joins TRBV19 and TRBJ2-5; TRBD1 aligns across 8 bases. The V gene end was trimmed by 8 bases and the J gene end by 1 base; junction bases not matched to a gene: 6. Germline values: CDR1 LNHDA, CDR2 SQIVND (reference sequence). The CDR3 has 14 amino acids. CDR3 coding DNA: TGTGCCAGTCATGACAGGGGCTCCCAAGAGACCCAGTACTTC. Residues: CASHDRGSQETQYF.

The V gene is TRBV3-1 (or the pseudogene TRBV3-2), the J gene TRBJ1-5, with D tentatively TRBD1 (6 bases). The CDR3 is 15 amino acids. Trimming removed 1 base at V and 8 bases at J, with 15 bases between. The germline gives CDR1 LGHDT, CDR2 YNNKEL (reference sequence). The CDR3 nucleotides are TGTGCCAGCAGCCAAGGGGACACCGAATCAGAGCCCCAGCATTTT. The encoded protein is CASSQGDTESEPQHF.

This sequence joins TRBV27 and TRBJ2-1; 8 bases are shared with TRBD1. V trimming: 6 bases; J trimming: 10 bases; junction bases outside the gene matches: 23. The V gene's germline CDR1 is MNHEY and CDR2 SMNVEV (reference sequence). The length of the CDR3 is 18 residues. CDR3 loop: CASRLRAGTGGTEGEQFF. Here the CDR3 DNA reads TGTGCCAGCAGACTTCGAGCCGGGACAGGAGGCACCGAAGGGGAGCAGTTCTTC.

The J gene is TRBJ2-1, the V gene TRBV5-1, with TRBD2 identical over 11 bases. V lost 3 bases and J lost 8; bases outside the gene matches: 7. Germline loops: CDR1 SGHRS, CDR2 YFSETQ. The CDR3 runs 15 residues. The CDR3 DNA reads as TGCGCCAGCAGCTCTACTAGCGGGAGTTTTGATGAGCAGTTCTTC. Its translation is CASSSTSGSFDEQFF.

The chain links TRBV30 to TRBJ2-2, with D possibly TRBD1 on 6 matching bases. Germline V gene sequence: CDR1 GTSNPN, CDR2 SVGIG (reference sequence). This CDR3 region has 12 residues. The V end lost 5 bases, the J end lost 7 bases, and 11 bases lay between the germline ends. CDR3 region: CAWAVTGGELFF. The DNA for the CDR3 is TGTGCCTGGGCGGTGACAGGCGGGGAGCTGTTTTTT. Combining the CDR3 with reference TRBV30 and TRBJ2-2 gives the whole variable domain SQTIHQWPATLVQPVGSPLSLECTVEGTSNPNLYWYRQAAGRGLQLLFYSVGIGQISSEVPQNLSASRPQDRQFILSSKKLLLSDSGFYLCAWAVTGGELFFGEGSRLTVL.

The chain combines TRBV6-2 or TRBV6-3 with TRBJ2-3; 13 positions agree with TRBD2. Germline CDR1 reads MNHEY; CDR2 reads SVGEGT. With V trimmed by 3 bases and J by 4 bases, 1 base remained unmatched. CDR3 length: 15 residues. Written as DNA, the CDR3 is TGTGCCAGCAGTTATGGACTAGCGGGAGCAGATACGCAGTATTTT. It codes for CASSYGLAGADTQYF.

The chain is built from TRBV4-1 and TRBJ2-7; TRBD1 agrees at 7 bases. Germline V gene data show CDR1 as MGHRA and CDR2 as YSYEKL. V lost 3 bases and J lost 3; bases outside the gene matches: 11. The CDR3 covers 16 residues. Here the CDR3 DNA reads TGCGCCAGCAGCCAGACCACGGGACAGCTGAGCTACGAGCAGTACTTC. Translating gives CASSQTTGQLSYEQYF.

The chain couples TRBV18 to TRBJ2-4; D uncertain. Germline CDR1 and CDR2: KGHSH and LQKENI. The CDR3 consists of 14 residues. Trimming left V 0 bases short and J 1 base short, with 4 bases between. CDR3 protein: CASSPPRAKNIQYF. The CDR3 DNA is TGTGCCAGCTCACCACCGAGGGCCAAAAACATTCAGTACTTC.

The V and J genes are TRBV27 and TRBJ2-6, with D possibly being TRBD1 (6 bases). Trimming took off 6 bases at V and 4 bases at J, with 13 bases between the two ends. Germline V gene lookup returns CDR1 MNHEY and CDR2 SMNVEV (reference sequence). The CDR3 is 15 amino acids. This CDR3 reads CASRETGLGANVLTF. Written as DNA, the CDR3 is TGTGCCAGCAGGGAAACAGGGTTAGGGGCCAACGTCCTGACTTTC.

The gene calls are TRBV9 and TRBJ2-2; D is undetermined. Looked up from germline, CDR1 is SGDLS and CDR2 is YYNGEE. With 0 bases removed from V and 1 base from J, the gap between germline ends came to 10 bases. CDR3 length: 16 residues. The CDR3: CASSVGSRRNTGELFF. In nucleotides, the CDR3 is TGTGCCAGCAGCGTAGGTAGCAGAAGGAACACCGGGGAGCTGTTTTTT.

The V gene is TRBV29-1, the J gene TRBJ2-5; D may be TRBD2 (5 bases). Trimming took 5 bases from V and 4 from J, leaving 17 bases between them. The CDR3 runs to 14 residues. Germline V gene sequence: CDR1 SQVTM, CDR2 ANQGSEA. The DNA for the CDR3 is TGCAGCGTTCTGGTCGCTGGGAGAGGAGAGACCCAGTACTTC. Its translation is CSVLVAGRGETQYF. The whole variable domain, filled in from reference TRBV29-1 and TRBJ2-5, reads SAVISQKPSRDICQRGTSLTIQCQVDSQVTMMFWYRQQPGQSLTLIATANQGSEATYESGFVIDKFPISRPNLTFSTLTVSNMSPEDSSIYLCSVLVAGRGETQYFGPGTRLLVL.

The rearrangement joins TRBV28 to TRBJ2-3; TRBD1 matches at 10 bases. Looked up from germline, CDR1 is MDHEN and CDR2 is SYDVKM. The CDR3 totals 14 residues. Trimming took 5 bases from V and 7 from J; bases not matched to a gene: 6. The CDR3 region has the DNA TGTGCCAGCAGTGACCGACAGGGGGCTAATACGCAGTATTTT. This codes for CASSDRQGANTQYF.

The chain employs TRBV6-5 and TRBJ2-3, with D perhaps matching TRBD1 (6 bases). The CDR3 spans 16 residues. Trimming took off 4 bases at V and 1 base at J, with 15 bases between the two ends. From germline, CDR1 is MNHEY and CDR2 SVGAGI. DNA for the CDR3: TGTGCCAGCAGTTCTACTCACAGGGCCCGCACAGATACGCAGTATTTT. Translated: CASSSTHRARTDTQYF.

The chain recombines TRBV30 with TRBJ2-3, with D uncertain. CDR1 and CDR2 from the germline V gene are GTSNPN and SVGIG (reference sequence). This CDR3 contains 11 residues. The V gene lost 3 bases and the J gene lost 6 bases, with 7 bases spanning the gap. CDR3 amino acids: CAWRSFDTQYF. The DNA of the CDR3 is TGTGCCTGGAGGTCTTTTGATACGCAGTATTTT.

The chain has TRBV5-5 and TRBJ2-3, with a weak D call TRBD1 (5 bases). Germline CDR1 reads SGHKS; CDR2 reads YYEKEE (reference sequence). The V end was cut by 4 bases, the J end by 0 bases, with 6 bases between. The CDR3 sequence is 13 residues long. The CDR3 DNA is TGTGCCAGCAGCAAGGGGAGCACAGATACGCAGTATTTT. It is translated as CASSKGSTDTQYF. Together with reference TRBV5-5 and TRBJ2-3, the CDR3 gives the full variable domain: DAGVTQSPTHLIKTRGQQVTLRCSPISGHKSVSWYQQVLGQGPQFIFQYYEKEERGRGNFPDRFSARQFPNYSSELNVNALLLGDSALYLCASSKGSTDTQYFGPGTRLTVL.

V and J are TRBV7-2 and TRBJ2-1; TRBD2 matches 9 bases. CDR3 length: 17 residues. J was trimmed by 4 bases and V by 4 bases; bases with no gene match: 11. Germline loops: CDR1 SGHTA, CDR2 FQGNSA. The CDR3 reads CASSSKATSGAYNEQFF. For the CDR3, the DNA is TGTGCCAGCAGCTCGAAAGCGACTAGCGGAGCATACAATGAGCAGTTCTTC.

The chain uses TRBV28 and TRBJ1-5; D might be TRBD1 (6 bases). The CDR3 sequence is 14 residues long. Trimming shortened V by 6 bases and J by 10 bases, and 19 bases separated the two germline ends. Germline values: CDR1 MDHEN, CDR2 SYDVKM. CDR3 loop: CASSHQGSYLPQHF. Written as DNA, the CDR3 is TGTGCCAGCAGCCACCAGGGGTCCTACCTTCCCCAGCATTTT.

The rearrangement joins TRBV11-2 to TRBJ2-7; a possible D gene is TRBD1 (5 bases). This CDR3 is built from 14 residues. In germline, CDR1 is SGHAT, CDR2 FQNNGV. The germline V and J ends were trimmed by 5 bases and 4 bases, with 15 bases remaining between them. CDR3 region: CASSLRSGIYEQYF. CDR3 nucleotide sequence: TGTGCCAGCAGCCTAAGATCAGGGATTTACGAGCAGTACTTC.

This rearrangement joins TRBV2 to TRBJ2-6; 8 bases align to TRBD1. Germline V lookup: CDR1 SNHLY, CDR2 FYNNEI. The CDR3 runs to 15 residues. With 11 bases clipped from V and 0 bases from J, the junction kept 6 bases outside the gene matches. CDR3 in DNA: TGTGCCGGACGGACAGGGATCTCTGGGGCCAACGTCCTGACTTTC. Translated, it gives CAGRTGISGANVLTF.

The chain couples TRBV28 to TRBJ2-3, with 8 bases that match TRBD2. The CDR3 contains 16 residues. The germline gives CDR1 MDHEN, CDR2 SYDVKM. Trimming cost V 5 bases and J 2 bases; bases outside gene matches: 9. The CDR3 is CASSPTSGLNTDTQYF. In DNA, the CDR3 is TGTGCCAGCAGTCCAACTAGCGGACTGAACACAGATACGCAGTATTTT.

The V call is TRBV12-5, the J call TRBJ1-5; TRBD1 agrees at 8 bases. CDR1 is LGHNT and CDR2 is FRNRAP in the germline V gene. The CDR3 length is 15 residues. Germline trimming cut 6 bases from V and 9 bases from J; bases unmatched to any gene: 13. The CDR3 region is CASGSGQGGFWPQHF. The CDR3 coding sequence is TGTGCTAGTGGGTCCGGACAGGGCGGGTTTTGGCCCCAGCATTTT. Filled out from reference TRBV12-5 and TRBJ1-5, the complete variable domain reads DARVTQTPRHKVTEMGQEVTMRCQPILGHNTVFWYRQTMMQGLELLAYFRNRAPLDDSGMPKDRFSAEMPDATLATLKIQPSEPRDSAVYFCASGSGQGGFWPQHFGDGTRLSIL.

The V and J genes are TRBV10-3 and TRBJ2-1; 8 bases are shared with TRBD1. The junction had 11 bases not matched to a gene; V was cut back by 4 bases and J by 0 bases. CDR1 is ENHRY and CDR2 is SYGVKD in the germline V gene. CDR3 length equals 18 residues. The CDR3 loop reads CAISGAPGQAFSYNEQFF. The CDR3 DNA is TGTGCCATCAGTGGCGCTCCGGGACAGGCATTCTCCTACAATGAGCAGTTCTTC.